This record covers a single T cell receptor beta chain. Its antigen is still unknown. Exposure to brentuximab vedotin varied, and each patient had relapsed following autologous stem cell transplantation. Complete response, partial response or progressive disease constituted the best responses recorded. This sample was included in a study of PD-1 blockade in classical Hodgkin lymphoma. Broader study findings: Why repertoires differed is undefined; disease activity or prior therapy possibly contributed. By C4D1, diversity of CD4+ TCRs had risen significantly, whereas that of CD8+ TCRs had not. It was among complete responders that baseline diversity resembled that of newly diagnosed patients.

Trimming took off 1 base at V and 5 bases at J, with 11 bases between the two ends. Per germline, CDR1 SGHDN and CDR2 FVKESK. The CDR3 covers 14 residues. Only in-frame clones appear in the TCRdb table, and some are missing; sequencing was by immunoSEQ multiplex PCR. The repertoire holds about 24,000 clones, with more than 60% as singletons. Sequenced here: peripheral blood mononuclear cells (PBMCs), sampled before the second cycle of nivolumab. The J gene is TRBJ2-5, the V gene TRBV14; TRBD1 might be the D (6 bases). The clonotype comes from a human donor with classical Hodgkin lymphoma. CDR3 protein: CASSQVGRGETQYF. The CDR3 region has the DNA TGTGCCAGCAGCCAAGTCGGCAGGGGCGAGACCCAGTACTTC.